The TCR beta chain described here comes from a study of blood T cell repertoires in COVID-19. Across the study: The United States, Italy and Spain provided the acute and convalescent COVID-19 samples. PBMCs, B-cell-depleted T cells, or T cells provided the cDNA or gDNA that made up the material.

The CDR3 sequence is 13 residues long. The ends were cut back, 0 bases at V and 7 bases at J, with 4 bases in the middle. Germline V gene data show CDR1 as LGHDT and CDR2 as YNNKEL (reference sequence). Authors' analysis steps: Estimates of nucleated cell counts were drawn from the amplification of reference gene primers. Clones were sequenced by immunoSEQ multiplex PCR, and TCRdb holds only the in-frame ones, with some missing. The D gene and trimming were derived from the DNA, and the V and J assignments and clone size from that table. The data hold some 150,000 clones, with around 87% observed a single time.

The sequence came from a woman in her thirties or forties with acute or convalescent COVID-19. Sequenced input: peripheral blood. This sequence joins TRBV3-1 (or the pseudogene TRBV3-2) and TRBJ1-6; the D is unclear. CDR3 in amino acids: CASSQDRNSPLHF. Here the CDR3 DNA reads TGTGCCAGCAGCCAAGATAGAAATTCACCCCTCCACTTT.